This T cell receptor (beta chain) was identified during a study of blood T cell repertoires in COVID-19. Turning to the study itself: Sources were T cells, B-cell-depleted T cells, or PBMCs; the material itself was cDNA or gDNA.

TCRdb's copy holds only in-frame clones and misses some; the assay was immunoSEQ multiplex PCR. The sample holds about 280,000 clones, roughly 85% seen once. V trimming: 4 bases; J trimming: 4 bases; junction bases outside the gene matches: 4. The CDR3 length is 14 residues. Germline values: CDR1 MNHEY, CDR2 SMNVEV (reference sequence). Sequenced material: peripheral blood. This sequence originates from a man in his fifties with active or convalescent COVID-19. This chain uses TRBV27 with TRBJ1-2; TRBD1 matches 9 bases. CDR3 sequence: CASSSRTGAYGYTF. As DNA, the CDR3 is TGTGCCAGCAGTTCGAGGACAGGGGCCTATGGCTACACCTTC.